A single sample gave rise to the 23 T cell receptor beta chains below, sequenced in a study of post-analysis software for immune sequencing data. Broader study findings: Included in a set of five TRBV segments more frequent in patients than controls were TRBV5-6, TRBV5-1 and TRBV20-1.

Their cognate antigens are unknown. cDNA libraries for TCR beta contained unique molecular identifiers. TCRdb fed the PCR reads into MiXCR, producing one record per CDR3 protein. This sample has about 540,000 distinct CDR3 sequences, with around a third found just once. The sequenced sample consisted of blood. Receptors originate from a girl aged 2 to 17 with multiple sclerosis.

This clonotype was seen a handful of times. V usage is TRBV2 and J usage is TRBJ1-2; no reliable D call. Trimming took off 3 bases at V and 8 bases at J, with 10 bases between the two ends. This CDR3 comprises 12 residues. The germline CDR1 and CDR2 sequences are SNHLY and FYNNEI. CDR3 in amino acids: CASSDRGLGYTF. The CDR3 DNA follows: TGTGCCAGCAGTGACCGGGGATTGGGCTACACCTTC.

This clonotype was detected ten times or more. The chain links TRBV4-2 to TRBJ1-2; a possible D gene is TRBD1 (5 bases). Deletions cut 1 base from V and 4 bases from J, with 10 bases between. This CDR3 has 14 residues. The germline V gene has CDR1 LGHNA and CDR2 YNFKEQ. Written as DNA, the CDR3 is TGTGCCAGCAGCCAAGCCGGCAGGGCCTATGGCTACACCTTC. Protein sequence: CASSQAGRAYGYTF.

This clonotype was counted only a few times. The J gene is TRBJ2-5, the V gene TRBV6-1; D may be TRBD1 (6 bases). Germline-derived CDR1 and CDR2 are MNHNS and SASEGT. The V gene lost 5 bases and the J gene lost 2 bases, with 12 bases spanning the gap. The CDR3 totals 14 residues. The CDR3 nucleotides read TGTGCCAGCAGTCTCCGGACAGTACAAGAGACCCAGTACTTC. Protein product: CASSLRTVQETQYF.

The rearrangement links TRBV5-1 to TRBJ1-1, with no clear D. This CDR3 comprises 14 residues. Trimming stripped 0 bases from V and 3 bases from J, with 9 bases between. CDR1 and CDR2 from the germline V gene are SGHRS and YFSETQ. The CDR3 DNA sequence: TGCGCCAGCAGCTTGGCCCGGAACTACACTGAAGCTTTCTTT. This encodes CASSLARNYTEAFF.

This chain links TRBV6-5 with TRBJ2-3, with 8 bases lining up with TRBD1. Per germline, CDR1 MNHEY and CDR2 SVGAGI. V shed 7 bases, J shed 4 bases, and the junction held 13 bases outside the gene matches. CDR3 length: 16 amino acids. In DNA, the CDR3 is TGTGCCAGCACCAGCTCCAGGGGGCGACGTCCAGATACGCAGTATTTT. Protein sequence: CASTSSRGRRPDTQYF.

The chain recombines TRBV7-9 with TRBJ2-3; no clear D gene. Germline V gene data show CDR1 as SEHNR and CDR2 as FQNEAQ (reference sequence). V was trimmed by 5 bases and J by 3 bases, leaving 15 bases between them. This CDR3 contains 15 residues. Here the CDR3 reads CASSAELVRTDTQYF. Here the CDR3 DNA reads TGTGCCAGCAGCGCCGAACTTGTACGGACAGATACGCAGTATTTT.

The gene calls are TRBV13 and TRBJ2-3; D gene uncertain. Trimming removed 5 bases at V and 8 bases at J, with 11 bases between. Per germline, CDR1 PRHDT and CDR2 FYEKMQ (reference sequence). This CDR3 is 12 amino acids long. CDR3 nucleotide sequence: TGTGCCAGCAGCGCGACACCTATTACGCAGTATTTT. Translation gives CASSATPITQYF.

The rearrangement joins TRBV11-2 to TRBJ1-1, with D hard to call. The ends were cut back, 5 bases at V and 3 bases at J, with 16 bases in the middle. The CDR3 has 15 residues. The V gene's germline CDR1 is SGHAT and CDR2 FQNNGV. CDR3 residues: CASSLPRWQHTEAFF. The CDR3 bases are TGTGCCAGCAGCCTCCCCCGGTGGCAGCACACTGAAGCTTTCTTT.

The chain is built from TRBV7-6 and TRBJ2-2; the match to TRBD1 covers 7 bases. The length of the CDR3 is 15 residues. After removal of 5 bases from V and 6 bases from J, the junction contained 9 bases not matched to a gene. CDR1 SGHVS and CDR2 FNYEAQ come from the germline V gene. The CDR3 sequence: CASSVRQGRSGELFF. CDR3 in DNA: TGTGCCAGCAGCGTAAGACAGGGTCGTTCCGGGGAGCTGTTTTTT. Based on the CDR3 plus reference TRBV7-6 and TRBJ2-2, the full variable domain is GAGVSQSPRYKVTKRGQDVALRCDPISGHVSLYWYRQALGQGPEFLTYFNYEAQQDKSGLPNDRFSAERPEGSISTLTIQRTEQRDSAMYRCASSVRQGRSGELFFGEGSRLTVL.

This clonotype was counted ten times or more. This CDR3 is CASSFPGRDYGYTF. The CDR3 DNA reads as TGTGCCAGCAGCTTCCCAGGGAGGGACTATGGCTACACCTTC. The chain employs TRBV7-9 and TRBJ1-2; the D gene is possibly TRBD1 (5 bases). Germline CDR1 SEHNR, CDR2 FQNEAQ (reference sequence). Trimming removed 3 bases from V and 3 bases from J, with 11 bases in between. This CDR3 has 14 amino acids.

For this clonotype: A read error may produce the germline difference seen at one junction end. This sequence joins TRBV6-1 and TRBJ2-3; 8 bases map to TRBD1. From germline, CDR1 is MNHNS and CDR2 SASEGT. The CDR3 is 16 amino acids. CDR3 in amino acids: CASSEAGTGFTDTQYF. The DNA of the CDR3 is TGTGCCAGCAGCGAAGCCGGGACAGGATTCACAGATACGCAGTATTTT.

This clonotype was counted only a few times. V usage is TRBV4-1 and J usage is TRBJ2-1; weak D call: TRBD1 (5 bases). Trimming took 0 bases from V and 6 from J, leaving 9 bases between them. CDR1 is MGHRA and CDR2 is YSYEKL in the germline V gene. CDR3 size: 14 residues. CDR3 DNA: TGCGCCAGCAGCCAAGATCGGACAATCAATGAGCAGTTCTTC. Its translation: CASSQDRTINEQFF.

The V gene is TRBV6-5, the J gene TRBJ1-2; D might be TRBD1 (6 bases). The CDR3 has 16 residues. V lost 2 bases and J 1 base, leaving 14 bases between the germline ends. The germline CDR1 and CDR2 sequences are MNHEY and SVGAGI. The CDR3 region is CASSYRPWTVNYGYTF. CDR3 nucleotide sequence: TGTGCCAGCAGTTACCGCCCCTGGACAGTTAACTATGGCTACACCTTC.

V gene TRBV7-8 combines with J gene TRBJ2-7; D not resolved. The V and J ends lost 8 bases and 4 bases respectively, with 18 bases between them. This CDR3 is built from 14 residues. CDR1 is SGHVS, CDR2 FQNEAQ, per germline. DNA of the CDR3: TGTGCCAGCTGGGAAGGACGGCAATCTTACGAGCAGTACTTC. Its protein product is CASWEGRQSYEQYF.

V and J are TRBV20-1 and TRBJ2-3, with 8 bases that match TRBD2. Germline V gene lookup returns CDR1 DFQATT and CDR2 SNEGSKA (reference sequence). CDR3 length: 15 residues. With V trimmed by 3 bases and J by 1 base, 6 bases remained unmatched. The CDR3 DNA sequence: TGCAGTGCTAGTTTCGGCGGGGGGCGCACAGATACGCAGTATTTT. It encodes CSASFGGGRTDTQYF.

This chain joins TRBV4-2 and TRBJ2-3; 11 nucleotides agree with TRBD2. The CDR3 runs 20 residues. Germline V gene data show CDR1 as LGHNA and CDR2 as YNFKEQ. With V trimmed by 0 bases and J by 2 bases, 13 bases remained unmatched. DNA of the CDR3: TGTGCCAGCAGCCAAGAGGTGTTAGCGGGGGGGCTTCTAAACACAGATACGCAGTATTTT. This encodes CASSQEVLAGGLLNTDTQYF.

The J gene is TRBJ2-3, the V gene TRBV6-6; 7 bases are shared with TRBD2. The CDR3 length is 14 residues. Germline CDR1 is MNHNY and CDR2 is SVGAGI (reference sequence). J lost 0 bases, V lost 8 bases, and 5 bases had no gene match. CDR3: CASQNSGSTDTQYF. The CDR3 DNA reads TGTGCCAGCCAGAATAGCGGGAGCACAGATACGCAGTATTTT.

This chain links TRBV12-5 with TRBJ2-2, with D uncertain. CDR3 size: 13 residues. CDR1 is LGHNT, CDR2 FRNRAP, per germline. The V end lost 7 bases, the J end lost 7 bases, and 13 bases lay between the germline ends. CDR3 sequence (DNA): TGTGCTAGTGCCCTCGAGTTGGGCGGGGAGCTGTTTTTT. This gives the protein CASALELGGELFF. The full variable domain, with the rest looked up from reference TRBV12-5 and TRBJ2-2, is DARVTQTPRHKVTEMGQEVTMRCQPILGHNTVFWYRQTMMQGLELLAYFRNRAPLDDSGMPKDRFSAEMPDATLATLKIQPSEPRDSAVYFCASALELGGELFFGEGSRLTVL.

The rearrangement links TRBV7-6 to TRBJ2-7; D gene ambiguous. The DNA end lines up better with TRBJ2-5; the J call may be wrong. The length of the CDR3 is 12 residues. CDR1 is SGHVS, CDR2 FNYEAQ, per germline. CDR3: CASSAPSETQYF. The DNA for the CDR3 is TGTGCCAGCAGCGCCCCCTCGGAGACCCAGTACTTC.

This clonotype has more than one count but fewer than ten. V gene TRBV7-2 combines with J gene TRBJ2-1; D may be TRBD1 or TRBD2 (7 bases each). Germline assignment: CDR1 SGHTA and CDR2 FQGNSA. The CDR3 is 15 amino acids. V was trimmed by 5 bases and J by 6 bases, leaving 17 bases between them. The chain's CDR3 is CASSGRGLRGNEQFF. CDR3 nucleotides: TGTGCCAGCAGCGGGAGGGGGCTCAGAGGCAATGAGCAGTTCTTC.

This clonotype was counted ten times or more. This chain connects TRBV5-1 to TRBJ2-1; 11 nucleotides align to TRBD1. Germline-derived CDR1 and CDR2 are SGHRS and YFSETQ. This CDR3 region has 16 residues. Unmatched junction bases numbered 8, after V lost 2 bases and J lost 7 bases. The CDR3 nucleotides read TGCGCCAGCAGCTTAGAACCGGGACAGGGGGTTAATGAGCAGTTCTTC. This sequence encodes CASSLEPGQGVNEQFF.

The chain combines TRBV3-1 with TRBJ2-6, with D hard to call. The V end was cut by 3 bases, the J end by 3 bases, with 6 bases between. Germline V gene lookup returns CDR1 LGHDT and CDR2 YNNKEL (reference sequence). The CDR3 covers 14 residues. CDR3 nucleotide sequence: TGTGCCAGCAGCCAGGTGGTTGGGGCCAACGTCCTGACTTTC. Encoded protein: CASSQVVGANVLTF.

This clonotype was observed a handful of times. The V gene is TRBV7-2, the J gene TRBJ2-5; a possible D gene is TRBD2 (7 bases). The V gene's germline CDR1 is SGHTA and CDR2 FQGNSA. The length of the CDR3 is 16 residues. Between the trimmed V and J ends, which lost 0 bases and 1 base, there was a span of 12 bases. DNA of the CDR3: TGTGCCAGCAGCTTAGCGCGGGGGCCCTCCCAAGAGACCCAGTACTTC. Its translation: CASSLARGPSQETQYF.